Following are 32 T cell receptor beta chains from one sample sequenced in a study of blood T cells in healthy people across ages. Through a sample-barcoded 5' primer and a J-beta primer mix, a second PCR was run for about 6 to 11 cycles. Via MiXCR, TCRdb re-called the 5' RACE reads, giving one row per CDR3 protein. Of about 640,000 distinct CDR3 sequences in the sample, approximately 59% were seen once. Material for sequencing was blood. The source is a man in his 60s in good health.

The chain couples TRBV6-1 to TRBJ2-1; the D gene is possibly TRBD1 (6 bases). The V end was cut by 1 base, the J end by 9 bases, with 10 bases between. Germline loops: CDR1 MNHNS, CDR2 SASEGT. This CDR3 spans 13 amino acids. The CDR3 coding sequence is TGTGCCAGCAGTGAAGGGGGGCTGAGTGAGCAGTTCTTC. As protein: CASSEGGLSEQFF.

This chain joins TRBV10-3 and TRBJ1-2; D unclear. Per germline, CDR1 ENHRY and CDR2 SYGVKD. V was clipped by 10 bases and J by 0 bases, with 21 bases between them. CDR3 length: 16 residues. CDR3 sequence (DNA): TGTGCCACTCACGGAGGGAGTCGGGGATCTAACTATGGCTACACCTTC. Its protein product is CATHGGSRGSNYGYTF.

The J gene is TRBJ1-5, the V gene TRBV20-1; D is undetermined. Germline CDR1 DFQATT, CDR2 SNEGSKA (reference sequence). The CDR3 is made up of 13 amino acids. V was shortened by 5 bases and J by 6 bases, with 14 bases between the two germline ends. DNA of the CDR3: TGCAGTGCTCCGAGCCCCGGTGCTCAGCCCCAGCATTTT. Its translation is CSAPSPGAQPQHF.

The rearrangement uses TRBV9 and TRBJ1-4; 7 nucleotides match TRBD1. With V trimmed by 0 bases and J by 5 bases, 4 bases remained unmatched. Germline CDR1 reads SGDLS; CDR2 reads YYNGEE. CDR3 length: 15 residues. CDR3 nucleotide sequence: TGTGCCAGCAGCGTAGCGGGACAGAGAAATGAAAAACTGTTTTTT. This encodes CASSVAGQRNEKLFF.

The chain uses TRBV10-3 and TRBJ2-5; D perhaps matches TRBD1 (6 bases). The germline V gene has CDR1 ENHRY and CDR2 SYGVKD. This CDR3 has 14 residues. Trimming pared 7 bases from V and 11 bases from J, leaving 23 bases between. CDR3 in amino acids: CAITPQNRVGEQYF. The CDR3 DNA is TGTGCCATCACTCCTCAAAACAGGGTCGGTGAGCAGTACTTC.

The genes are TRBV20-1 and TRBJ2-5; 14 bases map to TRBD2. Germline trimming cut 1 base from V and 1 base from J; bases unmatched to any gene: 2. The germline V gene has CDR1 DFQATT and CDR2 SNEGSKA (reference sequence). The CDR3 totals 16 residues. The CDR3 protein is CSARGLAGGPQETQYF. The CDR3 nucleotides read TGCAGTGCTAGAGGACTAGCGGGGGGGCCCCAAGAGACCCAGTACTTC.

This clonotype was seen only a few times. The chain couples TRBV29-1 to TRBJ1-2; a possible D gene is TRBD1 (5 bases). This CDR3 region has 12 residues. Germline V lookup: CDR1 SQVTM, CDR2 ANQGSEA. Between the trimmed V and J ends, which lost 6 bases and 4 bases, there was a span of 12 bases. For the CDR3, the DNA is TGCAGCGTCGGGGGGGTCAGCTATGGCTACACCTTC. Protein: CSVGGVSYGYTF.

The CDR3 spells CASSEGGAYNEQYF. CDR3 in DNA: TGTGCCAGCAGCGAGGGGGGGGCCTACAATGAGCAGTACTTC. The chain is built from TRBV9 and TRBJ2-5, with D perhaps matching TRBD2 (7 bases). V lost 3 bases, J lost 11 bases, and 20 bases lay in between. This CDR3 region has 14 residues. Germline V gene sequence: CDR1 SGDLS, CDR2 YYNGEE.

This clonotype was seen only once. CDR3 in DNA: TGTGCCAGCATCGACAGGGGGCTCGGAGAGACCCAGTACTTC. It specifies CASIDRGLGETQYF. The chain couples TRBV28 to TRBJ2-5; 10 bases are a match to TRBD1. Germline values: CDR1 MDHEN, CDR2 SYDVKM. The CDR3 covers 14 residues. V dropped 7 bases and J dropped 4; count of bases not matched to a gene: 6. The full variable domain, in which reference TRBV28 and TRBJ2-5 provide the parts outside the CDR3, is DVKVTQSSRYLVKRTGEKVFLECVQDMDHENMFWYRQDPGLGLRLIYFSYDVKMKEKGDIPEGYSVSREKKERFSLILESASTNQTSMYLCASIDRGLGETQYFGPGTRLLVL.

The CDR3 reads CASRERGLAKNIQYF. The CDR3 DNA follows: TGTGCCAGCAGGGAGCGGGGGCTAGCCAAAAACATTCAGTACTTC. The chain uses TRBV2 and TRBJ2-4, with 8 bases fitting TRBD2. The junction had 4 bases not matched to a gene; V was cut back by 6 bases and J by 0 bases. This CDR3 comprises 15 residues. Germline CDR1 is SNHLY and CDR2 is FYNNEI.

With respect to this clonotype: One end of the junction varies from germline; a read error may be responsible. The rearrangement joins TRBV20-1 to TRBJ2-7, with TRBD2 matching 12 bases. Germline V CDR1 and CDR2: DFQATT, SNEGSKA (reference sequence). This CDR3 has 13 residues. CDR3 amino acids: CSSSGGAPYEQYF. CDR3 nucleotide sequence: TGCAGTTCTAGCGGGGGGGCGCCCTACGAGCAGTACTTC.

J is TRBJ1-4 and V is TRBV2, with TRBD1 identical over 8 bases. J was trimmed by 5 bases and V by 6 bases; bases with no gene match: 8. The CDR3 covers 15 residues. Germline V gives CDR1 SNHLY, CDR2 FYNNEI. CDR3 DNA: TGTGCCAGCAGCCCCTATCAGGGGGCAAATGAAAAACTGTTTTTT. Amino acids: CASSPYQGANEKLFF. The complete variable domain, with remaining parts taken from reference TRBV2 and TRBJ1-4, reads EPEVTQTPSHQVTQMGQEVILRCVPISNHLYFYWYRQILGQKVEFLVSFYNNEISEKSEIFDDQFSVERPDGSNFTLKIRSTKLEDSAMYFCASSPYQGANEKLFFGSGTQLSVL.

The gene calls are TRBV10-3 and TRBJ2-7; 7 nucleotides line up with TRBD1. From germline, CDR1 is ENHRY and CDR2 SYGVKD. The CDR3 extends over 14 amino acids. The V segment lost 4 bases and the J segment 4 bases; nucleotides outside the gene matches: 7. The CDR3 reads CAISGGTAYYEQYF. DNA of the CDR3: TGTGCCATCAGTGGGGGGACAGCTTATTACGAGCAGTACTTC.

This rearrangement joins TRBV15 to TRBJ2-7; D is possibly TRBD1 (7 bases). V dropped 1 base and J dropped 2 bases, with 21 bases sitting between them. Germline V gene data show CDR1 as LNHNV and CDR2 as YYDKDF (reference sequence). The CDR3 totals 18 residues. The CDR3 region has the DNA TGTGCCACCAGCAGAGGCGGGATGGTTGGGGACAGAGCCTACGAGCAGTACTTC. Translated: CATSRGGMVGDRAYEQYF.

The chain employs TRBV7-2 and TRBJ1-6; D is perhaps TRBD1 (5 bases). CDR1 is SGHTA, CDR2 FQGNSA, per germline. There are 16 residues in the CDR3. V dropped 5 bases and J dropped 3 bases, with 14 bases sitting between them. CDR3 DNA sequence: TGTGCCAGCAGCGGAACCGGGACTGTCTATAATTCACCCCTCCACTTT. The encoded protein is CASSGTGTVYNSPLHF.

Here the CDR3 DNA reads TGTGCCAGCAGTACCAGCAGGGACAGGGGTCGGTACGAGCAGTACTTC. Amino acids: CASSTSRDRGRYEQYF. J is TRBJ2-5 and V is TRBV28; TRBD1 aligns across 10 bases. The DNA matches TRBJ2-7 better at its end, which makes the J call doubtful. Germline V lookup: CDR1 MDHEN, CDR2 SYDVKM. The CDR3 has 16 amino acids.

The chain has TRBV10-3 and TRBJ2-5; no clear D gene. This CDR3 contains 14 residues. From germline, CDR1 is ENHRY and CDR2 SYGVKD. The ends were cut back, 2 bases at V and 2 bases at J, with 9 bases in the middle. The CDR3 DNA reads TGTGCCATCAGTGAGAGGGCAGCTCAAGAGACCCAGTACTTC. It yields the protein CAISERAAQETQYF.

This clonotype was seen only a few times. The genes are TRBV7-2 and TRBJ2-1; D uncertain. Between the trimmed V and J ends, which lost 5 bases and 8 bases, there was a span of 13 bases. CDR1 is SGHTA and CDR2 is FQGNSA in the germline V gene. The CDR3 is 13 residues long. CDR3 coding DNA: TGTGCCAGCAGCCCCGGACCAAACGATGAGCAGTTCTTC. It translates to CASSPGPNDEQFF.

This chain joins TRBV7-8 and TRBJ2-3; 10 nucleotides match TRBD2. The V gene end was trimmed by 5 bases and the J gene end by 4 bases; junction bases not matched to a gene: 9. Per germline, CDR1 SGHVS and CDR2 FQNEAQ. The CDR3 length is 16 residues. The CDR3 coding sequence is TGTGCCAGCAGCCCCGGGGGACTAGCGTCCCCAGATACGCAGTATTTT. Translation: CASSPGGLASPDTQYF. Drawing the rest from reference TRBV7-8 and TRBJ2-3, the complete variable domain is GAGVSQSPRYKVAKRGQDVALRCDPISGHVSLFWYQQALGQGPEFLTYFQNEAQLDKSGLPSDRFFAERPEGSVSTLKIQRTQQEDSAVYLCASSPGGLASPDTQYFGPGTRLTVL.

The chain couples TRBV7-9 to TRBJ1-4; tentative D call: TRBD1 (5 bases). Per the germline V gene, CDR1 is SEHNR and CDR2 is FQNEAQ (reference sequence). The CDR3 covers 13 residues. Trimming removed 3 bases at V and 7 bases at J, with 9 bases between. CDR3 protein: CASSLSRAEKLFF. For the CDR3, the DNA is TGTGCCAGCAGCTTGAGCAGGGCTGAAAAACTGTTTTTT.

V is TRBV24-1 and J is TRBJ2-4; D may match TRBD1 or TRBD2 (5 bases each). The J call could be wrong; TRBJ2-5 is a better fit for the DNA end. The CDR3 length is 14 residues. From germline, CDR1 is KGHDR and CDR2 SFDVKD. The CDR3 reads CATSDPGRKETQYF. For the CDR3, the DNA is TGTGCCACCAGTGACCCGGGACGGAAGGAGACCCAGTACTTC.

This sequence joins TRBV7-2 and TRBJ1-2, with unresolved D. Germline CDR1 SGHTA, CDR2 FQGNSA. Trimming removed 1 base from V and 4 bases from J, with 10 bases in between. The CDR3 is made up of 14 amino acids. The CDR3 DNA follows: TGTGCCAGCAGCTTAGACGGCGGTACCTATGGCTACACCTTC. Protein: CASSLDGGTYGYTF.

There are a few counts of this clonotype. Relative to the germline gene, one junction end is altered; a read error may explain this. This chain connects TRBV5-1 to TRBJ2-1; 10 nucleotides agree with TRBD1. Germline CDR1 reads SGHRS; CDR2 reads YFSETQ. The CDR3 has 15 residues. CDR3 amino acids: CASSPGTGVYNEQFF. DNA of the CDR3: TGTGCCAGCAGCCCGGGGACAGGGGTTTACAATGAGCAGTTCTTC.

The gene calls are TRBV6-5 and TRBJ2-1; maybe TRBD2 (6 bases). CDR1 is MNHEY and CDR2 is SVGAGI in the germline V gene. Trimming stripped 6 bases from V and 8 bases from J, with 17 bases between. The CDR3 loop spans 14 amino acids. The chain's CDR3 is CASRRGGLGDEQFF. The CDR3 bases are TGTGCCAGCAGACGGGGAGGTCTAGGCGATGAGCAGTTCTTC.

V and J are TRBV7-8 and TRBJ2-1; D unclear. The V and J ends lost 0 bases and 3 bases respectively, with 9 bases between them. The CDR3 extends over 15 amino acids. Germline-derived CDR1 and CDR2 are SGHVS and FQNEAQ. CDR3 protein: CASSLAGPYYNEQFF. CDR3 nucleotide sequence: TGTGCCAGCAGCTTAGCAGGGCCATACTACAATGAGCAGTTCTTC.

This chain links TRBV7-2 with TRBJ2-5; 10 positions match TRBD2. Losses at the gene ends were 2 bases for V and 1 base for J; bases not matched to a gene: 4. Germline V gene data show CDR1 as SGHTA and CDR2 as FQGNSA. This CDR3 region has 16 residues. In nucleotides, the CDR3 is TGTGCCAGCAGCTTAAGGCGACTAGCGGGCCAAGAGACCCAGTACTTC. This codes for CASSLRRLAGQETQYF.

V is TRBV3-1 and J is TRBJ2-3, with a weak D call TRBD2 (5 bases). This CDR3 region has 16 residues. The germline V and J ends were trimmed by 0 bases and 8 bases, with 18 bases remaining between them. CDR1 LGHDT and CDR2 YNNKEL come from the germline V gene (reference sequence). The CDR3 sequence: CASSQDTGSIRGTQYF. The CDR3, as DNA: TGTGCCAGCAGCCAAGATACGGGGTCAATCCGAGGTACGCAGTATTTT.

The V call is TRBV5-1, the J call TRBJ2-1, with TRBD2 identical over 12 bases. This CDR3 region has 16 residues. Germline V gives CDR1 SGHRS, CDR2 YFSETQ. V lost 3 bases, J lost 4 bases, and 5 bases stayed unmatched. CDR3 in amino acids: CASSYTGLAGYNEQFF. CDR3 bases: TGCGCCAGCAGCTACACCGGACTAGCGGGGTACAATGAGCAGTTCTTC.

Worth noting for this clonotype: Germline is not matched at one junction end, which may reflect a read error. The chain recombines TRBV3-1 with TRBJ2-1; D remains unclear. Per germline, CDR1 LGHDT and CDR2 YNNKEL (reference sequence). This CDR3 region has 14 residues. The CDR3 reads CASRDRSSYNERFF. CDR3 bases: TGTGCCTCCCGAGACCGCAGCTCCTACAATGAGCGGTTCTTC.

The V and J genes are TRBV25-1 and TRBJ2-7; perhaps TRBD2 as D (6 bases). The J call is doubtful: the DNA matches TRBJ2-5 better. The CDR3 sequence is 13 residues long. Germline values: CDR1 MGHDK, CDR2 SYGVNS. CDR3 in DNA: TGTGCCAGCAGTGCTTTCAGCGGGGAGACCCAGTACTTC. Translated, it gives CASSAFSGETQYF.

The sample holds one count of this clonotype. This sequence joins TRBV6-2 or TRBV6-3 and TRBJ2-1; 8 positions agree with TRBD2. V was clipped by 3 bases and J by 4 bases; unmatched bases: 5. Germline assignment: CDR1 MNHEY and CDR2 SVGEGT. The CDR3 length is 15 residues. The CDR3 DNA follows: TGTGCCAGCAGTTATTCGGGGGGGCTATACAATGAGCAGTTCTTC. Residues: CASSYSGGLYNEQFF.

The chain joins TRBV9 to TRBJ1-1; D may be TRBD1 (5 bases). V shed 0 bases and J shed 6 bases, with 12 bases lying between them. The length of the CDR3 is 14 residues. In germline, CDR1 is SGDLS, CDR2 YYNGEE. The CDR3 loop reads CASSVDLRGSEAFF. CDR3 nucleotide sequence: TGTGCCAGCAGCGTAGATTTGAGGGGCTCTGAAGCTTTCTTT.